Shown below are 5 T cell receptor beta chains from a single sample sequenced in a study of siplizumab effects on memory and regulatory T cells. Measured with immunoSEQ multiplex PCR; TCRdb has only the in-frame clones, and not every one. The sample contains about 69,000 clones, 80% to 90% of which appear only once. The sample consisted of Tregs sorted from blood. The receptors were sampled from a human donor in good health.

The genes are TRBV18 and TRBJ1-5; no firm D call. Deletions cut 4 bases from V and 5 bases from J, with 12 bases between. Germline CDR1 KGHSH, CDR2 LQKENI. This CDR3 has 14 amino acids. The CDR3 region has the DNA TGTGCCAGCTCACAATACCGTCAGGATCAGCCCCAGCATTTT. Its translation: CASSQYRQDQPQHF. Full variable domain (rest looked up from reference TRBV18 and TRBJ1-5): NAGVMQNPRHLVRRRGQEARLRCSPMKGHSHVYWYRQLPEEGLKFMVYLQKENIIDESGMPKERFSAEFPKEGPSILRIQQVVRGDSAAYFCASSQYRQDQPQHFGDGTRLSIL.

V is TRBV28 and J is TRBJ1-6; D unresolved. Between the trimmed V and J ends, which lost 3 bases and 10 bases, there was a span of 10 bases. The CDR3 consists of 13 residues. Germline CDR1 MDHEN, CDR2 SYDVKM. CDR3 loop: CASSLNRASPLHF. The DNA for the CDR3 is TGTGCCAGCAGTTTGAATAGGGCGTCACCCCTCCACTTT. The full variable domain, in which reference TRBV28 and TRBJ1-6 provide the parts outside the CDR3, is DVKVTQSSRYLVKRTGEKVFLECVQDMDHENMFWYRQDPGLGLRLIYFSYDVKMKEKGDIPEGYSVSREKKERFSLILESASTNQTSMYLCASSLNRASPLHFGNGTRLTVT.

The rearrangement uses TRBV7-2 and TRBJ2-7; no reliable D call. This CDR3 has 13 residues. V gave up 5 bases and J gave up 1 base, with 9 bases separating them. Germline CDR1 and CDR2: SGHTA and FQGNSA. The CDR3 here is CASSIGYSYEQYF. CDR3 DNA: TGTGCCAGCAGCATAGGATATTCCTACGAGCAGTACTTC.

The genes are TRBV5-4 and TRBJ2-4, with TRBD2 identical over 11 bases. The CDR3 has 15 residues. Germline assignment: CDR1 SGHNT and CDR2 YYREEE (reference sequence). Germline trimming cut 2 bases from V and 5 bases from J; bases unmatched to any gene: 3. The CDR3 spells CASSFGTSGQNIQYF. The DNA of the CDR3 is TGTGCCAGCAGCTTCGGGACTAGCGGTCAAAACATTCAGTACTTC.

The chain carries TRBV11-2 and TRBJ2-1; no reliable D call. Trimming removed 5 bases from V and 0 bases from J, with 8 bases in between. Per the germline V gene, CDR1 is SGHAT and CDR2 is FQNNGV. This CDR3 contains 14 residues. CDR3 DNA: TGTGCCAGCAGCCAGGAAGGCTCCTACAATGAGCAGTTCTTC. It is translated as CASSQEGSYNEQFF.